The 8 T cell receptor beta chains presented below share a single source sample, sequenced in a study of read filtering for tumor transcriptome and immune sequencing. From 350 to 500 ng of RNA, a library with molecular barcoded alpha/delta and beta/gamma adaptors was made. TCRdb re-called the reads with MiXCR, one entry per CDR3 protein. The top ten clones hold 20% to 25% of a sample with thousands of distinct CDR3 sequences, approximately 16% of them seen once. What was sequenced was a population of CD138-negative cells sorted from bone marrow. The receptors originated from a donor at least 40 years old with multiple myeloma.

At least ten counts were recorded for this clonotype. A much more abundant neighbour one base away suggests this may be a read error. CDR3 region: CANSLKTEAFF. As DNA, the CDR3 is TGTGCCAACAGCTTAAAAACTGAAGCTTTCTTT. This rearrangement joins TRBV7-2 to TRBJ1-1, with D unclear. The germline gives CDR1 SGHTA, CDR2 FQGNSA. There are 11 residues in the CDR3. The variable domain in full, completed from reference TRBV7-2 and TRBJ1-1, reads GAGVSQSPSNKVTEKGKDVELRCDPISGHTALYWYRQSLGQGLEFLIYFQGNSAPDKSGLPSDRFSAERTGGSVSTLTIQRTQQEDSAVYLCANSLKTEAFFGQGTRLTVV.

To note about this clonotype: The junction shows a germline mismatch at one end, possibly a read error. The chain couples TRBV9 to TRBJ2-3; D is possibly TRBD2 (5 bases). Germline CDR1 reads SGDLS; CDR2 reads YYNGEE. This CDR3 spans 14 amino acids. CDR3 nucleotide sequence: TGCGCCAGCGGCGCCCCCCCTGAGACAGATACGCAGTATTTT. This encodes CASGAPPETDTQYF.

This clonotype was counted many times. The chain carries TRBV12-3 or TRBV12-4 and TRBJ1-2; no clear D. V was pared by 3 bases and J by 0 bases, with 5 bases between. This CDR3 spans 13 amino acids. CDR3 coding DNA: TGTGCCAGCAGTTTTGGCTCTAACTATGGCTACACCTTC. It is translated as CASSFGSNYGYTF.

This clonotype was counted at least ten times. V gene TRBV6-6 combines with J gene TRBJ2-1; TRBD2 matches 8 bases. The germline V gene encodes CDR1 MNHNY and CDR2 SVGAGI (reference sequence). The trim removed 6 bases at V and 15 bases at J, leaving 10 bases unmatched. This CDR3 has 12 residues. CDR3 in DNA: TGTGCCAGCAGAACCCCAGGCGGGAGGAGGTTCTTC. Protein sequence: CASRTPGGRRFF.

In regard to this clonotype: A much larger clone differs from this one at a single base, so this may be a read error. The chain carries TRBV2 and TRBJ1-6; no reliable D call. The V gene's germline CDR1 is SNHLY and CDR2 FYNNEI. The CDR3 is made up of 16 amino acids. V dropped 7 bases and J dropped 1 base, with 14 bases sitting between them. CDR3 coding DNA: TGTGCCAGCAATGAGGCTGGGTTTTCCTATAATTCACCCCTCCACTTT. This translates into CASNEAGFSYNSPLHF.

This clonotype ranks as medium-sized. The gene calls are TRBV7-6 and TRBJ2-1; D gene unclear. V shed 5 bases and J shed 0 bases, with 11 bases lying between them. The germline CDR1 and CDR2 sequences are SGHVS and FNYEAQ. The CDR3 runs to 15 residues. CDR3 sequence reads: CASSGQTSSYNEQFF. The CDR3 DNA reads TGTGCCAGCAGCGGCCAAACGAGCTCCTACAATGAGCAGTTCTTC.

This clonotype was seen at least ten times. The genes are TRBV5-1 and TRBJ2-6; 11 nucleotides line up with TRBD1. The J segment lost 2 bases and the V segment lost 5 bases, leaving 9 bases of the junction unmatched. The germline gives CDR1 SGHRS, CDR2 YFSETQ. This CDR3 is 18 amino acids long. Here the CDR3 DNA reads TGCGCCAGCAGACCGGGACAGGGGGGATCGGCTGGGGCCAACGTCCTGACTTTC. Its protein product is CASRPGQGGSAGANVLTF.

With respect to this clonotype: This is likely an artifact of a read error, given a far larger clone one base away. The CDR3 does not close with the conserved phenylalanine or tryptophan, likely indicating a read error. The V call is TRBV11-3, the J call TRBJ2-3; 9 nucleotides line up with TRBD1. V gave up 5 bases and J gave up 6 bases; unmatched junction bases: 12. This CDR3 spans 16 amino acids. The V gene's germline CDR1 is SGHNT and CDR2 YENEEA. The CDR3 DNA reads TGTGCCAGCAGCCCCCAATTACAGGGGGCGATCGATACGCAGTATTCT. Its protein product is CASSPQLQGAIDTQYS.